A selection of T cell receptor beta chains follows, all from one sample in a study of regulatory T cells in long-lasting Graves disease. TCRdb analysed the multiplex PCR reads with MiXCR anew, one entry per CDR3 protein. Counted here are about 470,000 distinct CDR3 sequences, 15% to 20% occurring once; the ten biggest clones make up over 9%. This same sample was also part of a study on T cells in Graves' hyperthyroidism and ophthalmopathy.

Specimen: peripheral blood mononuclear cells (PBMCs), collected at new diagnosis, from a patient treated with antithyroid drugs. The origin of the receptors is a middle-aged man with Graves disease. Each CDR3 is given with its conserved first and last residue. D genes are given only for firm matches. A clone size is listed for some rows: how often the clone was seen (once, few, many), or a class if it is expanded.

d_call clone_size j_call v_call cdr3_nt cdr3_aa
TRBD1 many TRBJ1-4 TRBV9 TGTGCCAGCAGCGAGACAGGGGGAAACGAAAAACTGTTTTTT CASSETGGNEKLFF
TRBD1 many TRBJ1-1 TRBV12-3/TRBV12-4 TGTGCCAGCAGTCCCTTTCGAAGACAGGGTTTGAACACTGAAGCTTTCTTT CASSPFRRQGLNTEAFF
TRBD2 few TRBJ2-3 TRBV24-1 TGTGCCACCAGTGAGGGTACCAGCGGGGTCCTGACAGATACGCAGTATTTT CATSEGTSGVLTDTQYF
NA many TRBJ2-1 TRBV12-3/TRBV12-4 TGTGCCAGCAGCTTGGACCCCTACAATGAGCAGTTCTTC CASSLDPYNEQFF
TRBD1 few TRBJ2-3 TRBV20-1 TGCAGTGCTAGACCGTTGGACAGGGTGACCACAGATACGCAGTATTTT CSARPLDRVTTDTQYF
NA many TRBJ1-1 TRBV3-1 TGTGCCAGCAGCCGGACGGATCTGAACACTGAAGCTTTCTTT CASSRTDLNTEAFF
TRBD2 NA TRBJ2-2 TRBV3-1 TGTGCCAGCAGCCAAGTAGCGGGGTCTCGGACCGGGGAGCTGTTTTTT CASSQVAGSRTGELFF
NA NA TRBJ2-7 TRBV12-3/TRBV12-4 TGTGCCAGCAAGGGAGGGGGGATGAACGAGCAGTACTTC CASKGGGMNEQYF
NA many TRBJ2-2 TRBV6-1 TGTGCCAGCACCTCGAACACCGGGGAGCTGTTTTTT CASTSNTGELFF
TRBD1 many TRBJ2-7 TRBV2 TGTGCCAGCAGTGAGGACAGGTTAGCGCAGTACTTC CASSEDRLAQYF
TRBD2 many TRBJ2-5 TRBV2 TGTGCCAGCAGTGACGCCGGGACTAGCGGGAGCAAGAGGTTCTTC CASSDAGTSGSKRFF
TRBD2 many TRBJ2-7 TRBV19 TGTGCCAGTAGTGCCCCTAGCGGGAGGCGACCCTACGAGCAGTACTTC CASSAPSGRRPYEQYF
TRBD1 NA TRBJ2-2 TRBV12-3/TRBV12-4 TGTGCCAGCGACAGGGAGAACACCGGGGAGCTGTTTTTT CASDRENTGELFF
NA NA TRBJ1-5 TRBV19 TGTGCCAGTAGTGCGAACCTACAGGGTTTTCTCGGCAATCAGCCCCAGCATTTT CASSANLQGFLGNQPQHF
TRBD2 many TRBJ2-1 TRBV7-3 TGTGCCAGCAGCTCCGGGGGGGGGCGCAGCAATGAGCAGTTCTTC CASSSGGGRSNEQFF
NA many TRBJ2-7 TRBV28 TGTGCCAGCACTCGCGACGCGGCCTACGAGCAGTACTTC CASTRDAAYEQYF
NA few TRBJ2-1 TRBV9 TGTGCCAGCAGCACCGGGACTTACAATGAGCAGTTCTTC CASSTGTYNEQFF
TRBD2 many TRBJ2-7 TRBV11-2 TGTGCCAGCAGAAGTAGCGGGAGTTCCTACGAGCAGTACTTC CASRSSGSSYEQYF
TRBD1 many TRBJ1-5 TRBV2 TGTGCCAGCCGACAGGGGGCTAATCAGCCCCAGCATTTT CASRQGANQPQHF
NA many TRBJ2-2 TRBV28 TGTGCCAGCAGTTTATGGGGGCAGGGTTTAACCGGGGAGCTGTTTTTT CASSLWGQGLTGELFF
TRBD2 many TRBJ2-5 TRBV20-1 TGCAGTGCTAGAGTCCCTAGCGGGACCCAGTACTTC CSARVPSGTQYF
TRBD2 many TRBJ2-1 TRBV29-1 TGCAGCGTTGGAGGGACTAGCGGCTACAATGAGCAGTTCTTC CSVGGTSGYNEQFF
TRBD2 many TRBJ2-1 TRBV12-3/TRBV12-4 TGTGCCAGCAGTCCCCGGAGAGCGGGACGCTACAATGAGCAGTTCTTC CASSPRRAGRYNEQFF
TRBD1 many TRBJ2-7 TRBV12-3/TRBV12-4 TGTGCCAGCAGTTTCGGGACAGGACCCTACGAGCAGTACTTC CASSFGTGPYEQYF
NA NA TRBJ2-3 TRBV6-5 TGTGCCAGCAGTTCTACATCCGGGGGGCAGTATTTT CASSSTSGGQYF
TRBD2 NA TRBJ2-7 TRBV4-1 TGCGCCAGCAGCCAAGACCCCACTAGCGGGATGCCAACCTACGAGCAGTACTTC CASSQDPTSGMPTYEQYF
TRBD1 few TRBJ2-5 TRBV4-2 TGTGCCAGCAGCCAACCGGACAGGGGGGAGACCCAGTACTTC CASSQPDRGETQYF
TRBD2 NA TRBJ2-7 TRBV6-2/TRBV6-3 TGTGCCAGCAAAGCCCTCCTAGCGGAATCCTACGAGCAGTACTTC CASKALLAESYEQYF
TRBD2 many TRBJ2-1 TRBV20-1 TGCAGTGCTAGGCGGGAGAGCTACAATGAGCAGTTCTTC CSARRESYNEQFF
TRBD1 few TRBJ2-2 TRBV5-1 TGCGCCAGCAGCTCCCGAGGTGGGACAGGGTTGTCCGGGGAGCTGTTTTTT CASSSRGGTGLSGELFF
NA NA TRBJ2-6 TRBV27 TGTGCCAGCAGACCCTCAGCCTCTGGGGCCAACGTCCTGACTTTC CASRPSASGANVLTF
NA many TRBJ2-7 TRBV15 TGTGCCACCAGCGTTGGGGGGTACGAGCAGTACTTC CATSVGGYEQYF
NA NA TRBJ2-1 TRBV12-3/TRBV12-4 TGTGCCAGCAGTTTTACTAGTGTCGCCTACAATGAGCAGTTCTTC CASSFTSVAYNEQFF
NA few TRBJ2-7 TRBV6-1 TGTGCCAGCAGTGAATTTCGATTGGGGGAGTTCGACGAGCAGTACTTC CASSEFRLGEFDEQYF
NA NA TRBJ1-5 TRBV7-2 TGTGCCAGCAGCCCACACCGGAATCAGCCCCAGCATTTT CASSPHRNQPQHF
NA few TRBJ2-7 TRBV7-9 TGTGCCAGCAGCTCGAAGGTTGGGGCAGGGATGGACGAGCAGTACTTC CASSSKVGAGMDEQYF